Listed below are T cell receptor beta chains from one sample, sequenced in a study of early T cells in non-severe SARS-CoV-2 infection. One entry per CDR3 protein results from TCRdb running MiXCR on the 5' RACE reads. Of some 71,000 distinct CDR3 sequences in the sample, about 9.1% are singletons; the top ten hold about a sixth. The sample here was whole blood, taken at baseline. The source is an adult who was a healthcare worker with PCR-confirmed SARS-CoV-2 infection or an uninfected control (not recorded which). Both conserved end residues are part of each CDR3. The D gene is left open where the match is weak. Where a row states a size, it is once, few, many or the class of an expanded clone; other rows omit it.

J gene,clone size,V gene,D gene,CDR3 protein,CDR3 DNA
TRBJ2-1,few,TRBV5-1,-,CASSLGLVGSNEQFF,TGCGCCAGCAGCTTGGGACTAGTTGGAAGCAATGAGCAGTTCTTC
TRBJ2-1,few,TRBV11-3,-,CASSFERTDNEQFF,TGTGCCAGCAGCTTTGAGCGGACGGACAATGAGCAGTTCTTC
TRBJ1-4,many,TRBV28,-,CASSSPEGHGTNEKLFF,TGTGCCAGCAGTTCCCCCGAAGGACACGGGACTAATGAAAAACTGTTTTTT
TRBJ2-7,few,TRBV6-2/TRBV6-3,TRBD1,CASAHSGGIMGEQYF,TGTGCCAGCGCCCATTCAGGGGGAATCATGGGCGAGCAGTACTTC
TRBJ2-7,many,TRBV14,-,CASSHLPGFTYF,TGTGCCAGCAGCCACTTGCCGGGATTTACGTACTTC
TRBJ1-2,-,TRBV19,-,CASSMGPAVAYGYTF,TGTGCCAGTAGTATGGGCCCCGCCGTGGCGTATGGCTACACCTTC
TRBJ1-1,-,TRBV11-1,-,CASSPRTLGEAFF,TGTGCCAGCAGCCCACGGACGCTTGGCGAAGCTTTCTTT
TRBJ2-1,many,TRBV7-6,-,CASSLQGGEQFF,TGTGCCAGCAGCTTACAGGGAGGTGAGCAGTTCTTC
TRBJ2-7,-,TRBV28,TRBD1,CASRSWDRVFGEQYF,TGTGCCAGCCGCAGTTGGGACAGGGTGTTCGGCGAGCAGTACTTC
TRBJ2-6,few,TRBV24-1,TRBD1,CATSDFQRDRAGANVLTF,TGTGCCACCAGTGATTTTCAAAGGGACAGGGCTGGGGCCAACGTCCTGACTTTC
TRBJ2-7,-,TRBV28,-,CASRGVTLPYEQYF,TGTGCCAGCAGGGGGGTGACCCTCCCATACGAGCAGTACTTC
TRBJ1-5,many,TRBV28,-,CASSFRPMRDQPQHF,TGTGCCAGCAGTTTTCGCCCTATGAGGGATCAGCCCCAGCATTTT
TRBJ2-7,-,TRBV28,TRBD1,CASSPPNFGQGLHEQYF,TGTGCCAGCAGTCCGCCCAATTTTGGACAGGGGCTCCACGAGCAGTACTTC
TRBJ1-1,many,TRBV7-9,-,CASSLRELRTEAFF,TGTGCCAGCAGCTTAAGGGAATTAAGAACTGAAGCTTTCTTT
TRBJ2-3,many,TRBV4-1,TRBD2,CASSQLTSGRDTQYF,TGCGCCAGCAGCCAATTGACTAGCGGGAGAGATACGCAGTATTTT
TRBJ1-6,many,TRBV28,TRBD1,CASSSSGTGYSPLHF,TGTGCCAGCAGTTCCTCCGGGACAGGATACTCACCCCTCCACTTT
TRBJ1-1,many,TRBV28,TRBD1,CASILRTGNTEAFF,TGTGCCAGCATCCTACGGACAGGGAACACTGAAGCTTTCTTT
TRBJ1-1,many,TRBV18,-,CASSLSGADEAFF,TGTGCCAGCTCACTATCAGGGGCCGATGAAGCTTTCTTT
TRBJ1-2,many,TRBV4-2,-,CASSSGTRGDYGYTF,TGTGCCAGCAGCTCCGGAACCCGGGGTGACTATGGCTACACCTTC
TRBJ2-7,many,TRBV20-1,TRBD2,CSARDRASGGTSHEQYF,TGCAGTGCTAGAGATCGGGCCAGCGGGGGGACGTCTCACGAGCAGTACTTC
TRBJ2-7,few,TRBV6-1,TRBD2,CASSRHSGTSGSEQYF,TGTGCCAGCAGTAGACATTCCGGGACTAGCGGGAGCGAGCAGTACTTC
TRBJ1-2,many,TRBV2,TRBD1,CASSIRGAANYGYTF,TGTGCCAGCAGTATCAGGGGGGCGGCTAACTATGGCTACACCTTC
TRBJ2-1,-,TRBV6-2/TRBV6-3,TRBD2,CARSHPSRGAREQFF,TGTGCCCGCAGTCATCCCTCGCGGGGGGCGCGTGAGCAGTTCTTC
TRBJ2-7,few,TRBV6-2/TRBV6-3,-,CASSYSRGMGYEQYF,TGTGCCAGCAGTTACTCGAGGGGTATGGGCTACGAGCAGTACTTC
TRBJ2-6,few,TRBV28,-,CASSFPWANVLTF,TGTGCCAGCAGTTTTCCTTGGGCCAACGTCCTGACTTTC
TRBJ2-3,medium-sized,TRBV18,TRBD1,CASSQGQYLADTQYF,TGTGCCAGCTCTCAGGGACAGTACTTGGCAGATACGCAGTATTTT
TRBJ2-4,-,TRBV5-1,TRBD1,CASSFRTGQDIQYF,TGCGCCAGCAGCTTCAGGACAGGGCAGGACATTCAGTACTTC
TRBJ1-1,-,TRBV28,-,CASRPGHPNTEAFF,TGTGCCAGCAGACCGGGACACCCGAACACTGAAGCTTTCTTT
TRBJ2-7,-,TRBV7-9,-,CASSLAVGQSYEQYF,TGTGCCAGCAGCTTAGCAGTGGGACAATCCTACGAGCAGTACTTC
TRBJ2-3,many,TRBV7-3,-,CASSYAPGLSTDTQYF,TGTGCCAGCAGCTACGCGCCGGGACTTAGCACAGATACGCAGTATTTT
TRBJ2-4,-,TRBV6-1,-,CASSELGHLAKNIQYF,TGTGCCAGCAGTGAATTGGGTCACCTAGCCAAAAACATTCAGTACTTC
TRBJ2-2,few,TRBV3-1,-,CASSQELPGELFF,TGTGCCAGCAGCCAAGAGCTTCCCGGGGAGCTGTTTTTT
TRBJ1-1,many,TRBV29-1,-,CSVVGASTEAFF,TGCAGCGTTGTCGGGGCTAGCACTGAAGCTTTCTTT
TRBJ2-7,many,TRBV5-4,-,CASRSGLLTGEQYF,TGTGCCAGCAGGTCGGGACTTCTGACGGGGGAGCAGTACTTC
TRBJ1-4,many,TRBV5-1,-,CASSPGGRNEKLFF,TGCGCCAGCAGCCCGGGCGGCCGTAATGAAAAACTGTTTTTT
TRBJ1-1,-,TRBV7-2,-,CASSSKTEAFF,TGTGCCAGCAGCAGCAAAACTGAAGCTTTCTTT
TRBJ1-2,-,TRBV28,-,CATDLYGYHGYTF,TGTGCCACCGACCTTTACGGCTACCATGGCTACACCTTC
TRBJ2-3,many,TRBV7-2,TRBD2,CASSFMTSGRAKTDTQYF,TGTGCCAGCAGCTTCATGACTAGCGGGAGGGCCAAAACAGATACGCAGTATTTT
TRBJ2-3,many,TRBV7-9,-,CASSFGLVPDTQYF,TGTGCCAGCAGCTTCGGGCTAGTCCCAGATACGCAGTATTTT
TRBJ2-1,few,TRBV3-1,TRBD2,CASTPGGNEQFF,TGTGCCAGCACACCCGGGGGGAATGAGCAGTTCTTC
TRBJ1-1,many,TRBV27,-,CASSLRFGVGSEAFF,TGTGCCAGCAGTTTACGTTTTGGGGTGGGATCTGAAGCTTTCTTT
TRBJ2-2,few,TRBV7-9,TRBD2,CASSQREVAGELFF,TGTGCCAGCAGTCAGCGGGAGGTCGCCGGGGAGCTGTTTTTT
TRBJ2-7,many,TRBV2,TRBD1,CASKPQDRPDYEQYF,TGTGCCAGCAAACCTCAGGACAGGCCAGACTACGAGCAGTACTTC
TRBJ2-2,-,TRBV6-2/TRBV6-3,-,CASSYSTTGELFF,TGTGCCAGCAGTTACTCGACCACCGGGGAGCTGTTTTTT
TRBJ2-7,many,TRBV28,TRBD1,CASTSGQGAYEQYF,TGTGCCAGCACCTCAGGGCAGGGGGCCTACGAGCAGTACTTC
TRBJ1-6,-,TRBV7-2,-,CASSLVWAGVSSPLHF,TGTGCCAGCAGCTTAGTTTGGGCAGGGGTGAGTTCACCCCTCCACTTT
TRBJ2-7,few,TRBV11-2,TRBD1,CASSPRSGTGVEQYF,TGTGCCAGCAGCCCACGATCCGGGACAGGGGTTGAGCAGTACTTC
TRBJ2-3,-,TRBV6-6,-,CARSKSSTDTQYF,TGTGCCAGATCGAAGTCGAGCACAGATACGCAGTATTTT
TRBJ1-1,many,TRBV5-1,-,CASSTESKTALGNTEAFF,TGCGCCAGCAGCACCGAGTCGAAGACAGCCCTAGGGAACACTGAAGCTTTCTTT
TRBJ1-1,-,TRBV2,-,CASIQGRGNTEAFF,TGTGCCAGCATACAGGGTAGGGGGAACACTGAAGCTTTCTTT
TRBJ2-2,few,TRBV9,-,CASSVGTGANTGELFF,TGTGCCAGCAGCGTAGGCACGGGAGCGAACACCGGGGAGCTGTTTTTT
TRBJ2-1,-,TRBV7-9,-,CASSLRREQFF,TGTGCCAGCAGCTTAAGAAGAGAGCAGTTCTTC
TRBJ2-3,many,TRBV6-5,TRBD2,CASSRRASGSPTSTDTQYF,TGTGCCAGCAGCCGTCGGGCTAGCGGGAGCCCAACTAGCACAGATACGCAGTATTTT
TRBJ2-5,many,TRBV7-9,TRBD2,CASSLGLAKETQYF,TGTGCCAGCAGCTTAGGACTAGCGAAAGAGACCCAGTACTTC
TRBJ2-7,many,TRBV12-3/TRBV12-4,TRBD1,CASTRTGLYEQYF,TGTGCCAGCACCCGGACAGGCCTCTACGAGCAGTACTTC
TRBJ2-3,-,TRBV4-3,-,CASSQGSAGPDTQYF,TGCGCCAGCAGCCAAGGCTCGGCGGGGCCAGATACGCAGTATTTT
TRBJ1-2,few,TRBV5-1,-,CASSPKGAYGYTF,TGCGCCAGCAGCCCTAAAGGGGCATATGGCTACACCTTC